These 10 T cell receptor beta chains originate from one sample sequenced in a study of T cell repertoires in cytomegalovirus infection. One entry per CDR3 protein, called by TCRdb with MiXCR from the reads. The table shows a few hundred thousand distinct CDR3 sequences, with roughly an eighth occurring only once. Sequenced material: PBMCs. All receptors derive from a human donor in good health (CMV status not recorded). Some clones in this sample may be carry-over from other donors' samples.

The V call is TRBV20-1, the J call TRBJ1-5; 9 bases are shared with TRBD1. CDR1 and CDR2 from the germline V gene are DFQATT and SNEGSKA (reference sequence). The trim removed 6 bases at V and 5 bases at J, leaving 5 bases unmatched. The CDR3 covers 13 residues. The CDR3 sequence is CSASDRGDQPQHF. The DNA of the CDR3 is TGCAGTGCCTCGGACAGGGGCGATCAGCCCCAGCATTTT.

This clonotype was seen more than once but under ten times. CDR3 sequence (DNA): TGCGCCAGCAGTGGGGTCTACGAGCAGTACTTC. Translated, it gives CASSGVYEQYF. The chain uses TRBV10-2 and TRBJ2-7; no definite D call. The CDR3 consists of 11 residues. V was clipped by 4 bases and J by 3 bases, with 4 bases between them. Germline CDR1 and CDR2: WSHSY and SAAADI.

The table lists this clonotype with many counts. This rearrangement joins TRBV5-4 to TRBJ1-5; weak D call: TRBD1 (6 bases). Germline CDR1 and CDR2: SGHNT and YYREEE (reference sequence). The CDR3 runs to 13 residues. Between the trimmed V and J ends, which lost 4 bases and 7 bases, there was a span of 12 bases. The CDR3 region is CASSVDRNQPQHF. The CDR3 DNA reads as TGTGCCAGCAGCGTGGACAGAAACCAGCCCCAGCATTTT.

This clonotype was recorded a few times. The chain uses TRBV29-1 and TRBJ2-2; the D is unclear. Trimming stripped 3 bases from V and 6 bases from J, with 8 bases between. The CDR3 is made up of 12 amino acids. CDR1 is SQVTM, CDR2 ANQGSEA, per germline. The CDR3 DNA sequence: TGCAGCGTTGAGGCTGGGGCCGGGGAGCTGTTTTTT. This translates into CSVEAGAGELFF.

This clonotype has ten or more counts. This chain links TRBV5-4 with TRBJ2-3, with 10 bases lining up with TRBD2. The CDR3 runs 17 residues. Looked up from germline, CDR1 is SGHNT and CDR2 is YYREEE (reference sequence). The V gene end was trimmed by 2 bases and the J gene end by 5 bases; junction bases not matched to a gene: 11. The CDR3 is CASSFNRLAGGRDTQYF. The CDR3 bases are TGTGCCAGCAGCTTTAACCGACTAGCGGGTGGGAGAGATACGCAGTATTTT.

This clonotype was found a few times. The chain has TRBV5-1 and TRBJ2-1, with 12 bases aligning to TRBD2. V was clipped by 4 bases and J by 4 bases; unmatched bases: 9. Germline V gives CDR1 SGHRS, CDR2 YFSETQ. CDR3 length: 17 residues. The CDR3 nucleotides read TGCGCCAGCAGCAGTGGACTAGCGGGACGGCGGTACAATGAGCAGTTCTTC. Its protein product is CASSSGLAGRRYNEQFF.

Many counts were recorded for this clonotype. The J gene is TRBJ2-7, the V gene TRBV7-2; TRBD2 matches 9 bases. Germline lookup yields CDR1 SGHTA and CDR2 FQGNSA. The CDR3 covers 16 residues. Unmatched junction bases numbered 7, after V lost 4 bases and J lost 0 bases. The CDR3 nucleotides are TGTGCCAGCAGCTATGTAGCGGGAGCGAGCTCCTACGAGCAGTACTTC. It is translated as CASSYVAGASSYEQYF.

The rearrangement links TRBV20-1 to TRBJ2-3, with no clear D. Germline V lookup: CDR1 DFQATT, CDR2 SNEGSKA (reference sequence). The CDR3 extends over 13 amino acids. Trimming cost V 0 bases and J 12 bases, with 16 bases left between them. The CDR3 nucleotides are TGCAGTGCTAGAGATTCCATGGATTTTTTACAGTATTTT. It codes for CSARDSMDFLQYF.

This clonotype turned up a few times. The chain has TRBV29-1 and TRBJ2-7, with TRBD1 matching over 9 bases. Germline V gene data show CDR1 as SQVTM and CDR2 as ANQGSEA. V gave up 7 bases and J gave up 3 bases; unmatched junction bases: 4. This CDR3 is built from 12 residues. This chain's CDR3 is CSAGTGIYEQYF. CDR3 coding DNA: TGCAGCGCCGGGACAGGGATCTACGAGCAGTACTTC.

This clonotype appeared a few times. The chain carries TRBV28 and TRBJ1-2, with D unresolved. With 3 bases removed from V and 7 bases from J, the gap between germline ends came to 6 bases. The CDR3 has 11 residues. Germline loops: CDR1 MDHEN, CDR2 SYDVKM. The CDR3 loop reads CASSLAFGYTF. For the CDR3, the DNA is TGTGCCAGCAGTTTGGCGTTTGGCTACACCTTC.